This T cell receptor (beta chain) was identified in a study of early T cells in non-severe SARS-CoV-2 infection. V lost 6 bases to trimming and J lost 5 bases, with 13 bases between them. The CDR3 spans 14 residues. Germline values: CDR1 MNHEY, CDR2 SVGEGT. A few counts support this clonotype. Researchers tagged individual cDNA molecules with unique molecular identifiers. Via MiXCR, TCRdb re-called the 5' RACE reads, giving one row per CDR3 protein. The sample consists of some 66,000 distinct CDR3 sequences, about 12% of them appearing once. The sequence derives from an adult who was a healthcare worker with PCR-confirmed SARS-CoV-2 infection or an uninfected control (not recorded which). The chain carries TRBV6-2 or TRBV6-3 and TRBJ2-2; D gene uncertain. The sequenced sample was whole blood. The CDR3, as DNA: TGTGCCAGCAGGAAGAGCGACTGGACCGGGGAGCTGTTTTTT. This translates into CASRKSDWTGELFF.